This entry concerns a single T cell receptor (beta chain). Its antigen is currently unknown. Some clones are missing from TCRdb's copy, which holds only in-frame ones; the method was immunoSEQ multiplex PCR. The table has about 1.4 million clones, roughly 97% seen once; the top ten hold over 1%. The data are from a study of shared clonotypes between healthy human individuals. Regarding the study as a whole: Some naive CD4 clonotypes, 5% to 5.5%, turned up in common across four donors. Richness estimates generally favored naive over memory subsets. Depth of sequencing was expected to influence donor clonotype sharing.

Germline loops: CDR1 MDHEN, CDR2 SYDVKM. The V gene end was trimmed by 8 bases and the J gene end by 3 bases; junction bases not matched to a gene: 6. The CDR3 length is 13 residues. V is TRBV28 and J is TRBJ1-1; 7 bases match TRBD1. The receptor was isolated from a man aged 30-40 years in good health. Sequenced: naive CD4+ T cells sorted from blood. The subset was: CD45RA+ positively selected. Written as DNA, the CDR3 is TGTGCCAGCTATAGTAGGGGGCACACTGAAGCTTTCTTT. Amino acid sequence: CASYSRGHTEAFF.